Shown below are 30 T cell receptor beta chains from a single sample sequenced in a study of blood T cell repertoires in COVID-19. Sequencing was performed with immunoSEQ multiplex PCR; in TCRdb, only in-frame clones are kept and a portion is missing. Counted here are 100,000 or so clones, approximately 78% occurring once; the ten biggest clones make up about 9.6%. The sample consisted of peripheral blood. These receptor sequences come from a man in his sixties with active or convalescent COVID-19.

This chain connects TRBV5-1 to TRBJ2-7, with D tentatively TRBD2 (6 bases). The germline CDR1 and CDR2 sequences are SGHRS and YFSETQ. The CDR3 runs 14 residues. V was shortened by 5 bases and J by 0 bases, with 12 bases between the two germline ends. The CDR3 reads CASRGTLNSYEQYF. CDR3 in DNA: TGCGCCAGCAGAGGGACTCTGAACTCCTACGAGCAGTACTTC.

This chain joins TRBV7-2 and TRBJ2-1; no definite D call. Germline V gene lookup returns CDR1 SGHTA and CDR2 FQGNSA. The CDR3 has 13 residues. V lost 5 bases to trimming and J lost 10 bases, with 15 bases between them. DNA for the CDR3: TGTGCCAGCAGCCTAACCTCGCCGGTCGAGCAGTTCTTC. It yields the protein CASSLTSPVEQFF.

The rearrangement uses TRBV27 and TRBJ2-5; 8 positions match TRBD2. Trimming at V came to 4 bases and at J to 2 bases, leaving 3 bases not matched to a gene. This CDR3 region has 14 residues. CDR1 and CDR2 (germline): MNHEY, SMNVEV (reference sequence). CDR3 in DNA: TGTGCCAGCAGTTGGTTAGCGGGGCAAGAGACCCAGTACTTC. Translation gives CASSWLAGQETQYF.

This clone was detected a few times. This chain joins TRBV5-6 and TRBJ2-7; tentatively, D is TRBD1 (5 bases). CDR3 length equals 12 residues. The germline V gene encodes CDR1 SGHDT and CDR2 YYEEEE. With 7 bases removed from V and 0 bases from J, the gap between germline ends came to 8 bases. This CDR3 is CASQGSSYEQYF. CDR3 nucleotide sequence: TGTGCCAGCCAGGGCAGCTCCTACGAGCAGTACTTC.

V and J are TRBV25-1 and TRBJ1-4, with a tentative D call TRBD1 (5 bases). V was shortened by 1 base and J by 8 bases, with 14 bases between the two germline ends. The germline CDR1 and CDR2 sequences are MGHDK and SYGVNS. This CDR3 has 15 residues. The CDR3 DNA sequence: TGTGCCAGCAGTGAATGGCAGGGCATAGGAGAAAAACTGTTTTTT. Protein sequence: CASSEWQGIGEKLFF.

The rearrangement uses TRBV5-5 and TRBJ2-2; D is undetermined. V shed 0 bases and J shed 5 bases, with 5 bases lying between them. Germline V gene sequence: CDR1 SGHKS, CDR2 YYEKEE (reference sequence). The CDR3 contains 13 residues. The CDR3 reads CASSLGRTGELFF. The CDR3 DNA sequence: TGTGCCAGCAGCTTGGGCCGGACCGGGGAGCTGTTTTTT.

The chain links TRBV4-1 to TRBJ2-1; a weak D match, TRBD2 (5 bases). The ends were cut back, 0 bases at V and 4 bases at J, with 13 bases in the middle. Looked up from germline, CDR1 is MGHRA and CDR2 is YSYEKL. CDR3 size: 16 residues. CDR3 amino acids: CASSQDWRSLYNEQFF. CDR3 nucleotide sequence: TGCGCCAGCAGCCAAGATTGGAGGTCGTTGTACAATGAGCAGTTCTTC.

The chain employs TRBV5-1 and TRBJ2-3; 8 bases fit TRBD1. This CDR3 region has 15 residues. Per the germline V gene, CDR1 is SGHRS and CDR2 is YFSETQ. Trimming cost V 3 bases and J 1 base; bases outside gene matches: 4. The CDR3 loop is CASSSRGHGTDTQYF. In DNA, the CDR3 is TGCGCCAGCAGCTCCAGGGGGCACGGCACAGATACGCAGTATTTT.

In DNA form, the CDR3 reads TGTGCCAGCGATAGTAGCGGGAGGGGCACCGGGGAGCTGTTTTTT. This encodes CASDSSGRGTGELFF. The V gene is TRBV2, the J gene TRBJ2-2; TRBD2 aligns across 11 bases. The CDR3 length is 15 residues. Germline loops: CDR1 SNHLY, CDR2 FYNNEI. The V segment lost 8 bases and the J segment 4 bases; nucleotides outside the gene matches: 6.

The rearrangement uses TRBV5-1 and TRBJ2-1; 9 positions agree with TRBD1. The length of the CDR3 is 14 residues. Germline CDR1 SGHRS, CDR2 YFSETQ. The trim removed 0 bases at V and 9 bases at J, leaving 4 bases unmatched. The CDR3 reads CASSLDRGQGEQFF. CDR3 DNA: TGCGCCAGCAGCTTGGACAGGGGGCAAGGTGAGCAGTTCTTC.

The chain uses TRBV5-4 and TRBJ1-2; D call uncertain. Trimming removed 0 bases at V and 8 bases at J, with 8 bases between. CDR3 size: 12 residues. Germline lookup yields CDR1 SGHNT and CDR2 YYREEE (reference sequence). The CDR3 here is CASSLATAGYTF. The CDR3 nucleotides read TGTGCCAGCAGCTTGGCAACTGCGGGCTACACCTTC.

The chain combines TRBV27 with TRBJ2-1, with 11 nucleotides matching TRBD2. This CDR3 is 14 amino acids long. Germline CDR1 MNHEY, CDR2 SMNVEV (reference sequence). V lost 4 bases, J lost 7 bases, and 3 bases stayed unmatched. The CDR3 loop reads CASSSGTSGNEQFF. The CDR3 region has the DNA TGTGCCAGCAGTTCCGGGACTAGCGGTAATGAGCAGTTCTTC.

The chain couples TRBV24-1 to TRBJ1-2; tentative D call: TRBD1 (5 bases). Germline V lookup: CDR1 KGHDR, CDR2 SFDVKD. Trimming left V 5 bases short and J 4 bases short, with 10 bases between. The CDR3 totals 13 residues. The CDR3 is CATSAGARYGYTF. CDR3 nucleotide sequence: TGTGCCACCAGTGCTGGGGCCCGCTATGGCTACACCTTC.

The rearrangement joins TRBV5-4 to TRBJ1-2, with 7 bases fitting TRBD1. Germline V gives CDR1 SGHNT, CDR2 YYREEE (reference sequence). After removal of 4 bases from V and 11 bases from J, the junction contained 11 bases not matched to a gene. The CDR3 runs to 13 residues. The chain's CDR3 is CASSLDRVSFYTF. CDR3 in DNA: TGTGCCAGCAGCCTCGACAGGGTTTCGTTTTACACCTTC.

The chain is built from TRBV30 and TRBJ2-3, with 7 bases fitting TRBD2. The CDR3 loop spans 13 amino acids. Germline values: CDR1 GTSNPN, CDR2 SVGIG (reference sequence). Trimming removed 2 bases from V and 5 bases from J; junction bases left unmatched: 4. The CDR3 region is CAWSSWTRDTQYF. CDR3 in DNA: TGTGCCTGGAGTTCATGGACTAGAGATACGCAGTATTTT.

The rearrangement joins TRBV19 to TRBJ2-3; no firm D call. Germline V lookup: CDR1 LNHDA, CDR2 SQIVND (reference sequence). The CDR3 is made up of 11 amino acids. Trimming cost V 4 bases and J 7 bases, with 6 bases left between them. CDR3 sequence: CASSSVYTQYF. CDR3 DNA sequence: TGTGCCAGTAGTAGCGTCTATACGCAGTATTTT.

The rearrangement joins TRBV27 to TRBJ1-2, with 7 bases fitting TRBD1. Germline lookup yields CDR1 MNHEY and CDR2 SMNVEV (reference sequence). The CDR3 length is 16 residues. V dropped 5 bases and J dropped 4; count of bases not matched to a gene: 13. This chain's CDR3 is CASSRISGTAFYGYTF. The CDR3 bases are TGTGCCAGCAGTAGGATCTCCGGGACAGCCTTCTATGGCTACACCTTC.

The chain has TRBV7-9 and TRBJ2-1; TRBD1 agrees at 7 bases. The CDR3 contains 12 residues. Germline V gives CDR1 SEHNR, CDR2 FQNEAQ (reference sequence). V lost 8 bases to trimming and J lost 9 bases; unmatched junction nucleotides: 7. The CDR3 DNA follows: TGTGCCAGCGGGAAGGGGGCGGGTGAGCAGTTCTTC. It translates to CASGKGAGEQFF.

The chain recombines TRBV28 with TRBJ1-1, with a tentative D call TRBD1 (6 bases). Trimming cost V 2 bases and J 4 bases, with 8 bases left between them. This CDR3 is 13 amino acids long. Germline V gene data show CDR1 as MDHEN and CDR2 as SYDVKM. CDR3 amino acids: CASSLGQITEAFF. In nucleotides, the CDR3 is TGTGCCAGCAGTTTAGGACAGATCACTGAAGCTTTCTTT.

This clone has more than one count but fewer than ten. The chain is built from TRBV2 and TRBJ1-1, with no clear D. Trimming shortened V by 6 bases and J by 0 bases, and 8 bases separated the two germline ends. The CDR3 length is 13 residues. CDR1 is SNHLY and CDR2 is FYNNEI in the germline V gene. The CDR3 DNA follows: TGTGCCAGCAGGGGCTCCATGAACACTGAAGCTTTCTTT. It translates to CASRGSMNTEAFF.

The chain combines TRBV6-1 with TRBJ1-6; D is possibly TRBD1 (6 bases). The ends were cut back, 2 bases at V and 9 bases at J, with 14 bases in the middle. In germline, CDR1 is MNHNS, CDR2 SASEGT. This CDR3 spans 15 amino acids. The CDR3 nucleotides are TGTGCCAGCAGTGAACCCGGCAGGGGATCTTCACCCCTCCACTTT. Amino acids: CASSEPGRGSSPLHF.

The chain carries TRBV27 and TRBJ2-5; 8 nucleotides agree with TRBD1. The germline CDR1 and CDR2 sequences are MNHEY and SMNVEV (reference sequence). J was trimmed by 3 bases and V by 3 bases; bases with no gene match: 0. The CDR3 has 13 residues. The CDR3 DNA reads as TGTGCCAGCAGTTTGGACAGGGAAGAGACCCAGTACTTC. It codes for CASSLDREETQYF.

The chain links TRBV6-5 to TRBJ2-5; weak D call: TRBD2 (5 bases). Germline assignment: CDR1 MNHEY and CDR2 SVGAGI. The CDR3 has 12 amino acids. As DNA, the CDR3 is TGTGGCCTAAGGTCTTCGGGGGAGACCCAGTACTTC. Translation gives CGLRSSGETQYF.

The rearrangement links TRBV28 to TRBJ1-4; maybe TRBD1 (5 bases). Germline V gene lookup returns CDR1 MDHEN and CDR2 SYDVKM. The V end was cut by 5 bases, the J end by 10 bases, with 11 bases between. This CDR3 has 12 amino acids. CDR3 region: CASSGVGGKLFF. DNA of the CDR3: TGTGCCAGCAGTGGGGTGGGGGGAAAACTGTTTTTT.

The chain combines TRBV6-5 with TRBJ1-1; no firm D call. The CDR3 sequence is 15 residues long. CDR1 and CDR2 from the germline V gene are MNHEY and SVGAGI. V was cut by 6 bases and J by 0 bases, with 14 bases left in between. CDR3 sequence reads: CASSRPPVMNTEAFF. DNA for the CDR3: TGTGCCAGCAGCCGCCCCCCGGTAATGAACACTGAAGCTTTCTTT.

The chain employs TRBV12-2 and TRBJ2-7; the tabulated D call, TRBD2, remains unverified against the DNA. TRBV12-2 is annotated as a pseudogene. This CDR3 spans 20 amino acids. The DNA for the CDR3 is TGTGCAAGTCGCTTCTCGAAGGGACTAGCAAACCGATTGGGCTCCTACGAGCAGTACGTC. This gives the protein CASRFSKGLANRLGSYEQYV.

The chain links TRBV6-5 to TRBJ2-7; D is uncertain. Trimming shortened V by 0 bases and J by 1 base, and 7 bases separated the two germline ends. CDR1 is MNHEY and CDR2 is SVGAGI in the germline V gene. The CDR3 loop spans 14 amino acids. The CDR3 DNA follows: TGTGCCAGCAGTTACTCGGGCAGATCCTACGAGCAGTACTTC. It specifies CASSYSGRSYEQYF.

The chain couples TRBV20-1 to TRBJ2-5; D might be TRBD2 (5 bases). With 1 base removed from V and 9 bases from J, the gap between germline ends came to 9 bases. The germline CDR1 and CDR2 sequences are DFQATT and SNEGSKA (reference sequence). This CDR3 spans 11 amino acids. CDR3 region: CSARARAAQYF. DNA of the CDR3: TGCAGTGCTAGAGCCCGAGCGGCCCAGTACTTC.

The rearrangement links TRBV5-1 to TRBJ2-7, with TRBD2 matching over 12 bases. The CDR3 is 14 residues long. Germline CDR1 and CDR2: SGHRS and YFSETQ. The V and J ends lost 4 bases and 4 bases, in that order; junction bases with no gene match: 3. The CDR3 is CASSPTSGRYEQYV. As DNA, the CDR3 is TGCGCCAGCAGCCCTACTAGCGGGAGGTACGAGCAGTACGTC.

The chain combines TRBV18 with TRBJ1-1; 8 bases fit TRBD1. The CDR3 sequence is 13 residues long. The J segment lost 4 bases and the V segment lost 5 bases, leaving 3 bases of the junction unmatched. The germline V gene has CDR1 KGHSH and CDR2 LQKENI. The CDR3 loop reads CASSDRGATEAFF. CDR3 DNA sequence: TGTGCCAGCTCAGACAGGGGAGCCACTGAAGCTTTCTTT.